The 5 T cell receptor beta chains in this list originate from one sample, sequenced in a study of control samples from healthy donors and cancer patients. TCRdb's table, derived via immunoSEQ multiplex PCR, lists solely in-frame clones and lacks some. The sample has about 89,000 clones, roughly 86% seen once; the top ten hold over 20%. The sequenced sample was blood. These receptor sequences come from a man in his thirties or forties in good health.

The chain carries TRBV7-8 and TRBJ2-1; the D is unclear. Trimming took off 5 bases at V and 2 bases at J, with 16 bases between the two ends. CDR3 length equals 16 residues. Per the germline V gene, CDR1 is SGHVS and CDR2 is FQNEAQ. The CDR3, as DNA: TGTGCCAGCAGCCCCCTTCAATTGGGTCCCTACAATGAGCAGTTCTTC. Translated, it gives CASSPLQLGPYNEQFF.

The chain joins TRBV5-1 to TRBJ1-4; TRBD1 matches 8 bases. V lost 5 bases and J lost 7; bases outside the gene matches: 7. This CDR3 is 14 amino acids long. Germline assignment: CDR1 SGHRS and CDR2 YFSETQ. CDR3 protein: CASSFGQGSEKLFF. The CDR3 bases are TGCGCCAGCAGTTTTGGACAGGGAAGTGAAAAACTGTTTTTT.

V is TRBV4-1 and J is TRBJ2-7; TRBD1 aligns across 7 bases. The germline V gene has CDR1 MGHRA and CDR2 YSYEKL. V was clipped by 5 bases and J by 0 bases; unmatched bases: 7. The CDR3 runs to 15 residues. The DNA for the CDR3 is TGCGCCAGCAGCGCCGGACAGGAGAGCTCCTACGAGCAGTACTTC. Protein product: CASSAGQESSYEQYF.

The chain combines TRBV20-1 with TRBJ1-1, with 9 bases identical to TRBD1. With 3 bases clipped from V and 1 base from J, the junction kept 9 bases outside the gene matches. The germline gives CDR1 DFQATT, CDR2 SNEGSKA (reference sequence). This CDR3 is built from 16 residues. CDR3 sequence: CSASGTGISGNTEAFF. CDR3 nucleotide sequence: TGCAGTGCTAGTGGGACAGGGATTTCGGGGAACACTGAAGCTTTCTTT.

The rearrangement links TRBV18 to TRBJ1-2; 9 nucleotides align to TRBD1. The CDR3 is 14 amino acids. Germline V lookup: CDR1 KGHSH, CDR2 LQKENI. The junction had 7 bases not matched to a gene; V was cut back by 3 bases and J by 8 bases. CDR3 region: CASSPGTGTGGYTF. In DNA, the CDR3 is TGTGCCAGCTCACCCGGGACAGGGACGGGAGGCTACACCTTC.